This TCR beta chain was profiled in a study of Graves' ophthalmopathy and Graves' hyperthyroidism. Points from the study as a whole: The model's ophthalmopathy progression predictions had less than 71% sensitivity and just under 75% specificity. Sensitivity of approximately 90% and specificity of 70% to 84% were achieved when a 13-signature model separated ophthalmopathy from stable hyperthyroidism.

This clonotype occurred many times. Its antigen remains unknown. Clinical symptoms, serum thyroxine, TRAb, thyroid ultrasound and orbital computed tomography determined diagnosis. V lost 3 bases, J lost 0 bases, and 6 bases lay in between. Germline CDR1 reads SGDLS; CDR2 reads YYNGEE. There are 14 residues in the CDR3. Amplifying from RNA transcripts, the study obtained TCR beta CDR3 regions. Second-round multiplex PCR came after a first-round RT-PCR that employed HTBI primers. TCRdb itself ran the multiplex PCR reads through MiXCR, one entry per CDR3 protein. Of around 600,000 distinct CDR3 sequences in the sample, roughly 41% were seen once.

The receptor comes from an adult man with Graves' ophthalmopathy. Sample: peripheral blood. The J gene is TRBJ2-2, the V gene TRBV9; D gene ambiguous. This chain's CDR3 is CASSGITNTGELFF. In DNA, the CDR3 is TGTGCCAGCAGCGGGATCACGAACACCGGGGAGCTGTTTTTT.